The clone carrying this TCR beta chain appeared once. This entry comes from a study of blood T cell repertoires in COVID-19. About the research overall: From the United States, Italy and Spain came samples of acute and convalescent COVID-19. Nucleic acid was either cDNA or gDNA, and it came from T cells, B-cell-depleted T cells, or PBMCs.

V dropped 2 bases and J dropped 3 bases, with 7 bases sitting between them. Germline values: CDR1 KGHSH, CDR2 LQKENI. This CDR3 is built from 14 residues. In the original analysis: Reference gene primer amplification in the assay estimated nucleated cell counts. Profiling relied on immunoSEQ multiplex PCR, and the TCRdb table lists in-frame clones only, not all of them. V and J calls and clone size are given by that table; D and trimming were obtained from the DNA. The table lists about 190,000 clones, around 90% of them singletons. Sequenced input: peripheral blood. The sequence was collected from a man between 45 and 60 years old with acute or convalescent COVID-19. J is TRBJ1-4 and V is TRBV18; possibly TRBD1 for D (5 bases). The CDR3 DNA reads TGTGCCAGCTCACCAATAGGGGCTAATGAAAAACTGTTTTTT. Its protein product is CASSPIGANEKLFF.